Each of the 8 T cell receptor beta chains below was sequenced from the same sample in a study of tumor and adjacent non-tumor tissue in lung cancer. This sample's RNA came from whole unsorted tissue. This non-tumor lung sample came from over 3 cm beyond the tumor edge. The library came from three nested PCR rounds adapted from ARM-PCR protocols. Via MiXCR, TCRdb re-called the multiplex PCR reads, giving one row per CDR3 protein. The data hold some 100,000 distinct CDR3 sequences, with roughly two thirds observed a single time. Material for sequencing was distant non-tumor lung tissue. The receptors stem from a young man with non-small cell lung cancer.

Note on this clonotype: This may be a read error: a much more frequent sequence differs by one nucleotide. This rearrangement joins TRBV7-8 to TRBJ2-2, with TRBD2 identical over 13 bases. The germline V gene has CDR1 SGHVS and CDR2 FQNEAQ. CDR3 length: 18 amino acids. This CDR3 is CASSLGLAGGSNTGKLFF. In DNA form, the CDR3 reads TGTGCCAGCAGCTTAGGACTAGCGGGAGGTTCGAACACCGGGAAGCTGTTTTTT.

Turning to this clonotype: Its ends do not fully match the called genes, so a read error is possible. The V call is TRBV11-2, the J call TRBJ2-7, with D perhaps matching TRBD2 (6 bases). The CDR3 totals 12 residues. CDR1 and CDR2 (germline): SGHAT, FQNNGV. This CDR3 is CASVRGRHEQCF. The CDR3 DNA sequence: TGTGCCAGTGTACGAGGGAGGCACGAGCAGTGCTTC.

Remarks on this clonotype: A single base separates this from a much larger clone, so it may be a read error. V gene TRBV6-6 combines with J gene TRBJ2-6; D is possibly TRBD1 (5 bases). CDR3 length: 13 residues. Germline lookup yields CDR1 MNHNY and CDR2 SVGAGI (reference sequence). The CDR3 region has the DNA TGTGCCAGCAGACCGGGTGGGGCCAACGTCATGACTTTC. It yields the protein CASRPGGANVMTF.

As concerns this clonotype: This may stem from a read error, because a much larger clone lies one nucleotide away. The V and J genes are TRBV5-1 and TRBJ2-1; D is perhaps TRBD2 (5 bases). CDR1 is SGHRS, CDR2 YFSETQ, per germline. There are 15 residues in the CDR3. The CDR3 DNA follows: TGCGCCGGCAGCCGGGATCCGGGCTCCGAGGATGAGCAGTTCTTC. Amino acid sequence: CAGSRDPGSEDEQFF.

The CDR3 is CGVGYYTGELFF. DNA of the CDR3: TGCGGTGTTGGATATTACACCGGGGAGCTGTTTTTT. The gene calls are TRBV29-1 and TRBJ2-2, with D unresolved. From germline, CDR1 is SQVTM and CDR2 ANQGSEA. This CDR3 is built from 12 residues.

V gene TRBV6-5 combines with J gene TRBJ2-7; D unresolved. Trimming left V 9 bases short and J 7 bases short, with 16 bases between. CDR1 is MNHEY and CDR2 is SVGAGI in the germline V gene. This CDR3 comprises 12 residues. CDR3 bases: TGTGCCAGTAGTCGACGATTGGGGGAGCAGTACTTC. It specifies CASSRRLGEQYF.

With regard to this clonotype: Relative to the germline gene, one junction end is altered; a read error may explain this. CDR3 loop: CSAALRDSLNTVAFF. The CDR3 DNA reads TGCAGCGCCGCCCTCCGGGACAGCCTGAACACTGTAGCTTTCTTT. The V gene is TRBV29-1, the J gene TRBJ1-1, with 7 bases fitting TRBD1. This CDR3 has 15 residues. CDR1 is SQVTM, CDR2 ANQGSEA, per germline.

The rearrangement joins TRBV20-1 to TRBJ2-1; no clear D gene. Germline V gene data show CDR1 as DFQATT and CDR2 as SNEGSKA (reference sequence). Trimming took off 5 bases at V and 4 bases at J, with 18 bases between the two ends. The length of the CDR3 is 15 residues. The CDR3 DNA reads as TGCAGTGCTTCCCCGCTGCGATTGAAGTACAATGAGCAGTTCTTC. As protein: CSASPLRLKYNEQFF.